The entry below gives a single TCR beta chain sequence along with its context. No antigen is known for it. This sample is drawn from a study of T-cell reconstitution after alpha-beta-depleted transplantation in children. The study's findings and limits: Surviving recipient T cells and thymic progenitors produced the high day-60 TCRbeta diversity seen in some patients.

The CDR3 spans 15 residues. Germline CDR1 and CDR2: LNHNV and YYDKDF (reference sequence). After removal of 3 bases from V and 0 bases from J, the junction contained 4 bases not matched to a gene. Unique molecular identifiers were incorporated during preparation of the TCRbeta library. Using its own MiXCR run on the PCR reads, TCRdb lists one record per CDR3 protein. Here the sample spans approximately 800,000 distinct CDR3 sequences, 15% to 20% being singletons. This specimen consisted of PBMCs, mostly from graft donor cells, obtained 360 days after TCRalphabeta/CD19-depleted stem cell transplant. This chain links TRBV15 with TRBJ2-7, with TRBD1 matching over 8 bases. This clonotype was sampled from a male patient between 10 and 17 years old who had a stem cell transplant for acute lymphoblastic leukemia, so the T cells may come from the graft donor. The CDR3, as DNA: TGTGCCACCAGCAGTTCAGGGGGCATCTCCTACGAGCAGTACTTC. Its protein is CATSSSGGISYEQYF.